Sequencing of this TCR beta chain was carried out in a study of T cells after yellow fever vaccination. From germline, CDR1 is SNHLY and CDR2 FYNNEI. V was trimmed by 3 bases and J by 4 bases, leaving 6 bases between them. This CDR3 spans 13 amino acids. TCRdb re-called the 5' RACE reads with MiXCR, one entry per CDR3 protein. The table records a few hundred thousand distinct CDR3 sequences, 8.5% to 10% of them present only once. Source: CD4+ T cells sorted from PBMCs, taken 5 days after the yellow fever booster vaccination. This clonotype originated in a man aged 18 to 29 who received the YFV17D yellow fever vaccine. The rearrangement joins TRBV2 to TRBJ1-4; D is uncertain. CDR3 loop: CASSDRYNEKLFF. In DNA, the CDR3 is TGTGCCAGCAGTGACAGGTATAATGAAAAACTGTTTTTT. The variable domain in full, completed from reference TRBV2 and TRBJ1-4, reads EPEVTQTPSHQVTQMGQEVILRCVPISNHLYFYWYRQILGQKVEFLVSFYNNEISEKSEIFDDQFSVERPDGSNFTLKIRSTKLEDSAMYFCASSDRYNEKLFFGSGTQLSVL.